What follows describes a single TCR beta chain. The entry originates in a study of CD8 T cell repertoires and HIV-1 epitope variants. Repertoires were generated with immunoSEQ multiplex PCR, while TCRdb's copy carries only in-frame clones and drops some. The data hold over 90,000 clones, with around 67% observed a single time. J lost 3 bases, V lost 7 bases, and 9 bases had no gene match. Germline V gives CDR1 SNHLY, CDR2 FYNNEI. This CDR3 has 15 amino acids. The specimen was uncultured baseline CD8+ T cells from peripheral blood mononuclear cells (PBMCs). V usage is TRBV2 and J usage is TRBJ1-1; the match to TRBD1 covers 9 bases. This TCR derives from a male donor with HIV. CDR3 nucleotides: TGTGCCAGCAATCCATCGACAGGGGGTCACACTGAAGCTTTCTTT. It translates to CASNPSTGGHTEAFF.